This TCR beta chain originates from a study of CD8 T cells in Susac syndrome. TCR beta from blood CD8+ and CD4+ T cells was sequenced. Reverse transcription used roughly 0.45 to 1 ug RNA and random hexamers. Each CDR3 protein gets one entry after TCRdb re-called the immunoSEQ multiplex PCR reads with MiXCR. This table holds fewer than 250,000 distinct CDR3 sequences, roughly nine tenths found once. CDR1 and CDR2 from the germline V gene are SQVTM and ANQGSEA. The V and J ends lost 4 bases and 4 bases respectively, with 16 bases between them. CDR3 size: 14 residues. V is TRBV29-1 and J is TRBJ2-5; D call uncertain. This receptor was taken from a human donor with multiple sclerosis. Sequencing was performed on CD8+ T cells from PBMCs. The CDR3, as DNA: TGCAGCGTTGCAGACCCCCAGCCTTTAGAGACCCAGTACTTC. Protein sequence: CSVADPQPLETQYF.